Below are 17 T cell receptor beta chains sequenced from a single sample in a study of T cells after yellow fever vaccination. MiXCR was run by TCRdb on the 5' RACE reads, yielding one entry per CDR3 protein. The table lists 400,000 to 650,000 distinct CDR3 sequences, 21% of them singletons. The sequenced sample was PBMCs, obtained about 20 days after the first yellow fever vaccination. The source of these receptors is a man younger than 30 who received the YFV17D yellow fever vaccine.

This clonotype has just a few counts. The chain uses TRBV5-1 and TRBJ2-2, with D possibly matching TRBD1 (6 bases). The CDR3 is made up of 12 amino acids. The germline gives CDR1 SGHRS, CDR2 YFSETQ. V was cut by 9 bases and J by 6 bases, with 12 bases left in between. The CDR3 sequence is CATNRDPGELFF. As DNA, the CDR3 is TGCGCCACCAACAGGGACCCCGGGGAGCTGTTTTTT.

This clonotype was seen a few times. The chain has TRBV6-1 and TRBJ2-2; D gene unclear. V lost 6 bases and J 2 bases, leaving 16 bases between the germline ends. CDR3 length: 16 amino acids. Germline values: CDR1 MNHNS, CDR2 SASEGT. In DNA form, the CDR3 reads TGTGCCAGCAGACCACATGGATCATTTAACACCGGGGAGCTGTTTTTT. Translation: CASRPHGSFNTGELFF.

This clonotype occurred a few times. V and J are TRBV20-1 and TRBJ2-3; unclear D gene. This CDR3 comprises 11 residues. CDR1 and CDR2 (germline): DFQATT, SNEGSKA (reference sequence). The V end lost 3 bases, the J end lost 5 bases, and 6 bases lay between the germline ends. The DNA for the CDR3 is TGCAGTGCTAGTTTTGGAGATACGCAGTATTTT. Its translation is CSASFGDTQYF.

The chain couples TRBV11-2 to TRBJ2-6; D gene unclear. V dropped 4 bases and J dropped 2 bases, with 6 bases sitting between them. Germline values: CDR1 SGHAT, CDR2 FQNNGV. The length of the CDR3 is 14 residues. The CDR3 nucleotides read TGTGCCAGCAGCTCTATCGCTGGGGCCAACGTCCTGACTTTC. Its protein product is CASSSIAGANVLTF.

The CDR3 reads CAISDWRGTLGETQYF. CDR3 DNA: TGTGCCATCAGTGACTGGAGGGGTACACTGGGAGAGACCCAGTACTTC. The chain recombines TRBV10-3 with TRBJ2-5, with a possible D match to TRBD2 (6 bases). Germline V gene sequence: CDR1 ENHRY, CDR2 SYGVKD. The CDR3 loop spans 16 amino acids. The ends were cut back, 3 bases at V and 4 bases at J, with 18 bases in the middle.

In nucleotides, the CDR3 is TGTGCCAGCAGCTTCCGTAGCGAAGCTTTCTTT. Translating it yields CASSFRSEAFF. The chain has TRBV5-6 and TRBJ1-1; D call uncertain. Germline V CDR1 and CDR2: SGHDT, YYEEEE. CDR3 size: 11 residues. The V and J ends lost 2 bases and 8 bases respectively, with 7 bases between them.

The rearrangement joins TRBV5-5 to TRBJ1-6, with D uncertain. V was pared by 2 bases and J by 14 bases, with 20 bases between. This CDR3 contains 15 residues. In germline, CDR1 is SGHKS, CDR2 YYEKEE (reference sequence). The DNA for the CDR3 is TGTGCCAGCAGCTTTTCATGGGCAGAGCTTTGGGCCCTCCACTTT. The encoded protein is CASSFSWAELWALHF.

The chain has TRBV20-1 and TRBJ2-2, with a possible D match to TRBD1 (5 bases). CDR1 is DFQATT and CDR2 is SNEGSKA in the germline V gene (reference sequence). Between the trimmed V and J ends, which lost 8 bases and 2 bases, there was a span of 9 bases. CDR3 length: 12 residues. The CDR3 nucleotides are TGCAGTACCCAGGGAAACACCGGGGAGCTGTTTTTT. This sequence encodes CSTQGNTGELFF.

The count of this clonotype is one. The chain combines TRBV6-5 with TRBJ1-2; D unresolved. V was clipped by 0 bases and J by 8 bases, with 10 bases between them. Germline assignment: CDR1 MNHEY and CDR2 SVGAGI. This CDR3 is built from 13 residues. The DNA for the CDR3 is TGTGCCAGCAGTTACTCGAGGCAGACGGGCTACACCTTC. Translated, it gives CASSYSRQTGYTF.

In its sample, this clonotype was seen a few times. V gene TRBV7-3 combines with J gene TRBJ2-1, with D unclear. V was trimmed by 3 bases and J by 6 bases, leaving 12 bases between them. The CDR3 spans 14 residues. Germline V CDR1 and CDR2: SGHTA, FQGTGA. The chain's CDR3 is CASSFSGLLNEQFF. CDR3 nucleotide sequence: TGTGCCAGCAGCTTTTCCGGGCTCCTCAATGAGCAGTTCTTC.

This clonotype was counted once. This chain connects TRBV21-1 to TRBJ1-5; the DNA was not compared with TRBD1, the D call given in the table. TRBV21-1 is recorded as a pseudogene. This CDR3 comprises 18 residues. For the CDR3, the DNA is TGTGCCAGCAGCAAAGAGGAGCAGGGGGATCTGAGCAATCAGCCCCAGCATTTT. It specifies CASSKEEQGDLSNQPQHF.

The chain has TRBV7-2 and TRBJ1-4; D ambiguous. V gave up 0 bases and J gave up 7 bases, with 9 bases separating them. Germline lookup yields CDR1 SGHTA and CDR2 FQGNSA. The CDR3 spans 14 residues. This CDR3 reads CASSLAWDREKLFF. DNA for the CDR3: TGTGCCAGCAGCTTAGCGTGGGATCGTGAAAAACTGTTTTTT. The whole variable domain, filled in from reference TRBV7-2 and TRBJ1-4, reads GAGVSQSPSNKVTEKGKDVELRCDPISGHTALYWYRQSLGQGLEFLIYFQGNSAPDKSGLPSDRFSAERTGGSVSTLTIQRTQQEDSAVYLCASSLAWDREKLFFGSGTQLSVL.

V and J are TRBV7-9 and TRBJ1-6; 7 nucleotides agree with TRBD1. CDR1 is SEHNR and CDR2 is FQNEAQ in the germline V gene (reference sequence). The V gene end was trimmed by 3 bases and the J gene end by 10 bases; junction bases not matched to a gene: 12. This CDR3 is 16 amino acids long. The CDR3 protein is CASSFIDRAGRSPLHF. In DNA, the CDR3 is TGTGCCAGCAGCTTCATCGACAGGGCTGGGCGCTCACCCCTCCACTTT.

CDR3 protein: CASSLKSGANVLTF. CDR3 sequence (DNA): TGTGCCAGCAGCCTAAAATCTGGGGCCAACGTCCTGACTTTC. The chain is built from TRBV27 and TRBJ2-6; D call uncertain. CDR1 MNHEY and CDR2 SMNVEV come from the germline V gene (reference sequence). V lost 6 bases, J lost 1 base, and 7 bases lay in between. This CDR3 has 14 residues.

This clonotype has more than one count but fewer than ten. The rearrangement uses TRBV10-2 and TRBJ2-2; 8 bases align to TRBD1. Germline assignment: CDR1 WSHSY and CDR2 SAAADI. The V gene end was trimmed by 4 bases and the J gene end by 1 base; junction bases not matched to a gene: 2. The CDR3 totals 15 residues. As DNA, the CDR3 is TGCGCCAGCAGTGTCGGGACAGGGAACACCGGGGAGCTGTTTTTT. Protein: CASSVGTGNTGELFF.

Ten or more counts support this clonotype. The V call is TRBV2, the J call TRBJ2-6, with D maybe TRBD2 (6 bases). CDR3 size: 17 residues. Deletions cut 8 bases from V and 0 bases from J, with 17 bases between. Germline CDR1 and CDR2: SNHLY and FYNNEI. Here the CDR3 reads CASLPHGGVSGANVLTF. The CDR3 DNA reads TGTGCCAGCCTGCCACACGGGGGAGTCTCTGGGGCCAACGTCCTGACTTTC.

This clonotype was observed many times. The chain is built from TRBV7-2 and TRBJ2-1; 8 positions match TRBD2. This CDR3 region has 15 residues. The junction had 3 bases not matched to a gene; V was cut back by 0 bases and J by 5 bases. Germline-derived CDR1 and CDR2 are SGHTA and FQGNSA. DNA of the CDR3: TGTGCCAGCAGCTTAGCCAGCGGGGGCAACAATGAGCAGTTCTTC. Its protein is CASSLASGGNNEQFF.